This TCR beta chain appears in the sequencing data of a study of blood T cells in healthy people across ages. Germline CDR1 is KGHDR and CDR2 is SFDVKD. V was trimmed by 4 bases and J by 0 bases, leaving 9 bases between them. The CDR3 is made up of 15 amino acids. For the second PCR, which ran for about 7 to 12 cycles, a sample-barcoded 5' primer and a J-beta primer mix were used. From the 5' RACE reads, TCRdb called clonotypes with MiXCR, one entry per CDR3 protein. The data show fewer than 2,000,000 distinct CDR3 sequences, around 42% seen once. Sample: blood. The chain carries TRBV24-1 and TRBJ1-5; a weak D match, TRBD1 (5 bases). This sequence originates from a human donor in good health. This chain's CDR3 is CATSETGDSNQPQHF. The CDR3 region has the DNA TGTGCCACCAGTGAAACAGGCGATAGCAATCAGCCCCAGCATTTT.